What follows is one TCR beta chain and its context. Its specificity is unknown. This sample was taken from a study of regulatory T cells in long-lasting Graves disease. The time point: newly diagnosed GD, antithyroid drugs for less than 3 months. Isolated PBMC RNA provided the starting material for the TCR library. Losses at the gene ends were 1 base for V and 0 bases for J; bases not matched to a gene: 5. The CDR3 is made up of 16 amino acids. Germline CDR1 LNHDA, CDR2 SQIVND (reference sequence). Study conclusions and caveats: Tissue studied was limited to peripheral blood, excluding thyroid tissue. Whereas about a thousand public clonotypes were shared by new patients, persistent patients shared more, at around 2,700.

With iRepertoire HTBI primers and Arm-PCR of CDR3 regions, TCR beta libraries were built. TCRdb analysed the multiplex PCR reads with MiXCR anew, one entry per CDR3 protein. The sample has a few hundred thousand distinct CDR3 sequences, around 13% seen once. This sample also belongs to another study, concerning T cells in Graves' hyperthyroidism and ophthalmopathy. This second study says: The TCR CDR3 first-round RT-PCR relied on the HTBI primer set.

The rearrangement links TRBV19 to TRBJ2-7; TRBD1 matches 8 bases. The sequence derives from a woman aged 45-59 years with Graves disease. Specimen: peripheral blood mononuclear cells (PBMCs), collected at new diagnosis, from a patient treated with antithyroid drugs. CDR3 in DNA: TGTGCCAGTAGTATAGGTCCAGGGGGCCTCTCCTACGAGCAGTACTTC. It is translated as CASSIGPGGLSYEQYF.